A selection of T cell receptor beta chains follows, all from one sample in a study of blood T cell repertoires in COVID-19. Measured with immunoSEQ multiplex PCR; TCRdb has only the in-frame clones, and not every one. The table lists roughly 250,000 clones, around 80% of them singletons. Source material: peripheral blood. The origin of the receptors is a woman older than 75 with acute or convalescent COVID-19. CDR3s include the opening cysteine and the closing phenylalanine or tryptophan. A D gene is named only where the DNA matches it firmly. Some rows mark clone size as missing; the rest say once, few, many or name a class of expanded clone.

clone_size: -
j_call: TRBJ2-7
d_call: TRBD1
v_call: TRBV7-7
cdr3_nt: TGTGCCAGCAGCTTCATCCCAGGGGGCGATCCGTACGAGCAGTACTTC
cdr3_aa: CASSFIPGGDPYEQYF

clone_size: -
j_call: TRBJ2-2
d_call: TRBD1
v_call: TRBV7-2
cdr3_nt: TGTGCCAGCAGCTTAGTCCCAGACAGGGGAACAGGGAACGGGGAGCTGTTTTTT
cdr3_aa: CASSLVPDRGTGNGELFF

clone_size: few
j_call: TRBJ2-6
d_call: -
v_call: TRBV5-1
cdr3_nt: TGCGCCAGCAGCTTGGCCGGGTTGTCTGGGGCCAACGTCCTGACTTTC
cdr3_aa: CASSLAGLSGANVLTF

clone_size: -
j_call: TRBJ1-1
d_call: -
v_call: TRBV5-1
cdr3_nt: TGCGCCAGCAGCTTTCGGGGGGCCTCGACTGAAGCTTTCTTT
cdr3_aa: CASSFRGASTEAFF

clone_size: -
j_call: TRBJ2-7
d_call: TRBD1
v_call: TRBV18
cdr3_nt: TGTGCCAGCTCAGGGCCGGGACAGGGGCTCAACGAGCAGTACTTC
cdr3_aa: CASSGPGQGLNEQYF

clone_size: -
j_call: TRBJ2-7
d_call: -
v_call: TRBV28
cdr3_nt: TGTGCCAGCAGTTCCCCGGGAGACGGCCTCGGCAACGAGCAGTACTTC
cdr3_aa: CASSSPGDGLGNEQYF

clone_size: -
j_call: TRBJ2-1
d_call: TRBD2
v_call: TRBV9
cdr3_nt: TGTGCCAGCAGCGCGGGACTAGCGGGGATCAATGAGCAGTTCTTC
cdr3_aa: CASSAGLAGINEQFF

clone_size: once
j_call: TRBJ1-1
d_call: -
v_call: TRBV7-9
cdr3_nt: TGTGCCAGCAGGGAGTCTAGCACTGAAGCTTTCTTT
cdr3_aa: CASRESSTEAFF

clone_size: -
j_call: TRBJ2-1
d_call: TRBD2
v_call: TRBV7-2
cdr3_nt: TGTGCCAGCAGACGACTAGCGGGAGTCTACAATGAGCAGTTCTTC
cdr3_aa: CASRRLAGVYNEQFF

clone_size: -
j_call: TRBJ1-1
d_call: -
v_call: TRBV5-6
cdr3_nt: TGTGCCAGCAGGGTAGGGGGGGTGAACACTGAAGCTTTCTTT
cdr3_aa: CASRVGGVNTEAFF

clone_size: -
j_call: TRBJ2-6
d_call: -
v_call: TRBV5-1
cdr3_nt: TGCGCCAGCAGCTTGGTGGCCACCTCTGGGGCCAACGTCCTGACTTTC
cdr3_aa: CASSLVATSGANVLTF

clone_size: -
j_call: TRBJ2-1
d_call: TRBD1
v_call: TRBV7-9
cdr3_nt: TGTGCCAGCAGCTTAGAAGGGACAGTCCATGAGCAGTTCTTC
cdr3_aa: CASSLEGTVHEQFF

clone_size: -
j_call: TRBJ1-4
d_call: TRBD1
v_call: TRBV19
cdr3_nt: TGTGCCAGTCGTTCTTCACCTGCATTCCGGGACAGGGATCATAAGTCAACTAATGAAAAACTGTTTTTT
cdr3_aa: CASRSSPAFRDRDHKSTNEKLFF

clone_size: -
j_call: TRBJ1-2
d_call: -
v_call: TRBV24-1
cdr3_nt: TGTGCCACCAGTGATCACCTCCCCACAGGGAGCTATGGCTACACCTTC
cdr3_aa: CATSDHLPTGSYGYTF

clone_size: -
j_call: TRBJ1-6
d_call: -
v_call: TRBV7-8
cdr3_nt: TGTGCCAGCAGCTTGGAGGGGCTGACCTATAATTCACCCCTCCACTTT
cdr3_aa: CASSLEGLTYNSPLHF

clone_size: -
j_call: TRBJ1-2
d_call: -
v_call: TRBV2
cdr3_nt: TGTGCCAGCAGTGAAGGCCCTACCCGCAATAACTATGGCTACACCTTC
cdr3_aa: CASSEGPTRNNYGYTF

clone_size: -
j_call: TRBJ2-5
d_call: TRBD2
v_call: TRBV9
cdr3_nt: TGTGCCAGCAGCGCCGGCGGGGGGCGCAGGGAGACCCAGTACTTC
cdr3_aa: CASSAGGGRRETQYF

clone_size: -
j_call: TRBJ1-3
d_call: -
v_call: TRBV5-4
cdr3_nt: TGTGCCAGCAGCCGTACTGGAAACACCATATATTTT
cdr3_aa: CASSRTGNTIYF

clone_size: -
j_call: TRBJ2-1
d_call: TRBD1
v_call: TRBV7-2
cdr3_nt: TGTGCCAGCAGCTCTAACGACAGGGACGTAAACAATGAGCAGTTCTTC
cdr3_aa: CASSSNDRDVNNEQFF

clone_size: -
j_call: TRBJ2-1
d_call: TRBD2
v_call: TRBV6-2/TRBV6-3
cdr3_nt: TGTGCCAGCAGCCGAATAAATGGACTAGCGGTAGGATCCTACAATGAGCAGTTCTTC
cdr3_aa: CASSRINGLAVGSYNEQFF

clone_size: -
j_call: TRBJ1-5
d_call: -
v_call: TRBV19
cdr3_nt: TGTGCCAGTAGTACGTGGACGGGGGGTACGAGCAATCAGCCCCAGCATTTT
cdr3_aa: CASSTWTGGTSNQPQHF

clone_size: -
j_call: TRBJ1-3
d_call: TRBD1
v_call: TRBV29-1
cdr3_nt: TGCAGCATACTGATAGGGACAGGAATTAACACCATATATTTT
cdr3_aa: CSILIGTGINTIYF

clone_size: -
j_call: TRBJ2-7
d_call: -
v_call: TRBV6-5
cdr3_nt: TGTGCCAGCAGCCGGGATAGGCTGAACGAGCAGTACTTC
cdr3_aa: CASSRDRLNEQYF

clone_size: -
j_call: TRBJ2-1
d_call: TRBD2
v_call: TRBV9
cdr3_nt: TGTGCCAGCAGCGTAGTGAGCGGGGGGGCATACAATGAGCAGTTCTTC
cdr3_aa: CASSVVSGGAYNEQFF

clone_size: once
j_call: TRBJ1-6
d_call: -
v_call: TRBV2
cdr3_nt: TGTGCCAGCAGGACCAGGGGTGGTAATTCACCCCTCCACTTT
cdr3_aa: CASRTRGGNSPLHF

clone_size: -
j_call: TRBJ2-7
d_call: TRBD2
v_call: TRBV6-1
cdr3_nt: TGTGCCAGCAGTGGAGCGGGAGTCGTCTACGAGCAGTACTTC
cdr3_aa: CASSGAGVVYEQYF

clone_size: -
j_call: TRBJ1-2
d_call: TRBD1
v_call: TRBV28
cdr3_nt: TGTGCCAGCCGAGCCTCCGGGACAGAGATGGGTGGCTACACCTTC
cdr3_aa: CASRASGTEMGGYTF

clone_size: -
j_call: TRBJ2-3
d_call: TRBD2
v_call: TRBV5-4
cdr3_nt: TGTGCCAGCAGCTTAACTAGCGGCTGGGGCACAGATACGCAGTATTTT
cdr3_aa: CASSLTSGWGTDTQYF

clone_size: -
j_call: TRBJ2-1
d_call: -
v_call: TRBV9
cdr3_nt: TGTGCCAGCAGCTCGATAGCGGCTTCCTACAATGAGCAGTTCTTC
cdr3_aa: CASSSIAASYNEQFF

clone_size: -
j_call: TRBJ2-7
d_call: -
v_call: TRBV7-9
cdr3_nt: TGTGCCAGCAGCTTTGCGGGAACCCGCTACGAGCAGTACTTC
cdr3_aa: CASSFAGTRYEQYF

clone_size: -
j_call: TRBJ1-1
d_call: -
v_call: TRBV6-1
cdr3_nt: TGTGCCAGCAGTGAAGGGGCGAACACTGAAGCTTTCTTT
cdr3_aa: CASSEGANTEAFF

clone_size: -
j_call: TRBJ1-2
d_call: -
v_call: TRBV6-6
cdr3_nt: TGTGCCAGCAGTTATTTGAAGCCCGCGGACTATGGCTACACCTTC
cdr3_aa: CASSYLKPADYGYTF

clone_size: -
j_call: TRBJ2-7
d_call: TRBD1
v_call: TRBV19
cdr3_nt: TGTGCCAGTAGTAGACAGGGGGTCTACGAGCAGTACTTC
cdr3_aa: CASSRQGVYEQYF

clone_size: -
j_call: TRBJ1-3
d_call: -
v_call: TRBV7-9
cdr3_nt: TGTGCCAGCAGCCCCCGGGACACCATATATTTT
cdr3_aa: CASSPRDTIYF

clone_size: -
j_call: TRBJ1-1
d_call: TRBD1
v_call: TRBV6-5
cdr3_nt: TGTGCCAGCAGTCGGACAGGGGTTAAGACTGAAGCTTTCTTT
cdr3_aa: CASSRTGVKTEAFF

clone_size: -
j_call: TRBJ1-1
d_call: TRBD1
v_call: TRBV28
cdr3_nt: TGTGCCAGCAGCCGCCCGGACAGGGGTTGGGTTGAAGCTTTCTTT
cdr3_aa: CASSRPDRGWVEAFF

clone_size: once
j_call: TRBJ2-2
d_call: TRBD2
v_call: TRBV7-3
cdr3_nt: TGTGCCAGCAGCCCAAGGGCGGGAGGGCCTTACGGGGAGCTGTTTTTT
cdr3_aa: CASSPRAGGPYGELFF

clone_size: -
j_call: TRBJ2-6
d_call: -
v_call: TRBV7-8
cdr3_nt: TGTGCCAGCAGCTTAGCGCTACGGTTGACTGGGGCCAACGTCCTGACTTTC
cdr3_aa: CASSLALRLTGANVLTF

clone_size: -
j_call: TRBJ2-1
d_call: TRBD2
v_call: TRBV7-2
cdr3_nt: TGTGCCAGCAGCTCCGGTCCGAGTGGACTAGCAGACTACAATGAGCAGTTCTTC
cdr3_aa: CASSSGPSGLADYNEQFF

clone_size: -
j_call: TRBJ2-1
d_call: TRBD2
v_call: TRBV2
cdr3_nt: TGTGCCAGCAGTGAGACGGGACTAGCTGGGGTGAATGAGCAGTTCTTC
cdr3_aa: CASSETGLAGVNEQFF

clone_size: -
j_call: TRBJ1-6
d_call: -
v_call: TRBV28
cdr3_nt: TGTGCCAGCAGTTCGTCGACAGGAAATAATTCACCCCTCCACTTT
cdr3_aa: CASSSSTGNNSPLHF

clone_size: -
j_call: TRBJ1-2
d_call: TRBD1
v_call: TRBV5-6
cdr3_nt: TGTGCCAGCAGTACGGGACAGGAGAACTATGGCTACACCTTC
cdr3_aa: CASSTGQENYGYTF

clone_size: -
j_call: TRBJ2-3
d_call: TRBD1
v_call: TRBV11-3
cdr3_nt: TGTGCCAGCAGCACTCGACAGGGACACACGCAGTATTTT
cdr3_aa: CASSTRQGHTQYF

clone_size: -
j_call: TRBJ2-3
d_call: -
v_call: TRBV5-1
cdr3_nt: TGCGCCAGCAGCTTGGGGGTCAGCGGGACAGATACGCAGTATTTT
cdr3_aa: CASSLGVSGTDTQYF

clone_size: -
j_call: TRBJ1-3
d_call: TRBD1
v_call: TRBV19
cdr3_nt: TGTGCCAGTAGTATTGGGACAGGGCGATCTGGAAACACCATATATTTT
cdr3_aa: CASSIGTGRSGNTIYF

clone_size: -
j_call: TRBJ2-7
d_call: TRBD2
v_call: TRBV6-5
cdr3_nt: TGTGCCAGCAGTTACACCGGGACTAGCGACCCCTACGAGCAGTACTTC
cdr3_aa: CASSYTGTSDPYEQYF

clone_size: -
j_call: TRBJ1-2
d_call: -
v_call: TRBV6-2/TRBV6-3
cdr3_nt: TGTGCCAGCAGTTACCGGGTCAACTATGGCTACACCTTC
cdr3_aa: CASSYRVNYGYTF

clone_size: -
j_call: TRBJ1-1
d_call: -
v_call: TRBV2
cdr3_nt: TGTGCCAGCACGACAGGCAGGGACACTGAAGCTTTCTTT
cdr3_aa: CASTTGRDTEAFF

clone_size: -
j_call: TRBJ1-2
d_call: -
v_call: TRBV25-1
cdr3_nt: TGTGCCAGCAGTGAATCTTACAGGGATGGCTACACCTTC
cdr3_aa: CASSESYRDGYTF

clone_size: -
j_call: TRBJ1-5
d_call: -
v_call: TRBV7-9
cdr3_nt: TGTGCCAGCAGCCCCGGGTCGAATAGCAATCAGCCCCAGCATTTT
cdr3_aa: CASSPGSNSNQPQHF

clone_size: -
j_call: TRBJ1-1
d_call: -
v_call: TRBV12-3/TRBV12-4
cdr3_nt: TGTGCCAGCAGTTTAAGGGGTGAAGCTTTCTTT
cdr3_aa: CASSLRGEAFF

clone_size: -
j_call: TRBJ2-7
d_call: TRBD1
v_call: TRBV6-1
cdr3_nt: TGTGCCAGCAGTGAAGGTGCAGGACAGGCCCCTATACAGTACTTC
cdr3_aa: CASSEGAGQAPIQYF

clone_size: -
j_call: TRBJ1-1
d_call: -
v_call: TRBV6-5
cdr3_nt: TGTGCCAGCAGGCCCCGGCAGGGTGGGGCTGAAGCTTTCTTT
cdr3_aa: CASRPRQGGAEAFF

clone_size: -
j_call: TRBJ2-3
d_call: TRBD2
v_call: TRBV6-1
cdr3_nt: TGTGCCAGCAGTGAAGCGCTCCTAGCGGGAGTCGGTGGCACAGATACGCAGTATTTT
cdr3_aa: CASSEALLAGVGGTDTQYF

clone_size: -
j_call: TRBJ1-5
d_call: -
v_call: TRBV6-5
cdr3_nt: TGTGCCAGCAATAACAGAGAGCCCCAGCATTTT
cdr3_aa: CASNNREPQHF

clone_size: -
j_call: TRBJ2-1
d_call: TRBD2
v_call: TRBV4-3
cdr3_nt: TGCGCCAGCAGTCCAGATCCTAGCGGGAGGATTAATGAGCAGTTCTTC
cdr3_aa: CASSPDPSGRINEQFF

clone_size: -
j_call: TRBJ2-7
d_call: -
v_call: TRBV6-2/TRBV6-3
cdr3_nt: TGTGCCAGCAGTTCCCCGCCGGAGAAGTACGAGCAGTACTTC
cdr3_aa: CASSSPPEKYEQYF

clone_size: -
j_call: TRBJ2-7
d_call: -
v_call: TRBV7-2
cdr3_nt: TGTGCCAGCACCACAGGGGGGGGCGCGAGACACGAGCAGTACTTC
cdr3_aa: CASTTGGGARHEQYF

clone_size: few
j_call: TRBJ1-2
d_call: TRBD1
v_call: TRBV7-3
cdr3_nt: TGTGCCAGCAGCCCGGGACAGGAATATGGCTACACCTTC
cdr3_aa: CASSPGQEYGYTF